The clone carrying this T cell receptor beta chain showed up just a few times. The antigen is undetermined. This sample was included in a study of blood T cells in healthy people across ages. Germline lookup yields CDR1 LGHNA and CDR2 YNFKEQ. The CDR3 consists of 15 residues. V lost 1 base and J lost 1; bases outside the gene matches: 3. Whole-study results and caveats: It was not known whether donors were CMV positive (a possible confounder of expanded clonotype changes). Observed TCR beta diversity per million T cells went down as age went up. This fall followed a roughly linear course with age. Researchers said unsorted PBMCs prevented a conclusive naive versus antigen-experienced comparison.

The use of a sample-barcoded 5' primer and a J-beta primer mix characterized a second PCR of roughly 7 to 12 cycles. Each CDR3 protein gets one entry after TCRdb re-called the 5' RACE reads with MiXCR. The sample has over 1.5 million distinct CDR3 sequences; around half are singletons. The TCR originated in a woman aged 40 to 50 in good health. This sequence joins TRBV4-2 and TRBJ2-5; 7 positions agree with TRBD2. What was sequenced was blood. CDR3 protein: CASSQVGGSQETQYF. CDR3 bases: TGTGCCAGCAGCCAAGTGGGAGGGTCCCAAGAGACCCAGTACTTC.